The rows below give T cell receptor beta chains drawn from one sample of a study of PD-L1 blockade in urothelial cancer. Sequencing used immunoSEQ multiplex PCR; TCRdb keeps in-frame clones, though not all of them. The profile covers more than 85,000 clones, with around 87% appearing a single time and about 2% taken by the ten largest. Sequencing was performed on PBMCs, taken around atezolizumab (anti-PD-L1) treatment. The receptors stem from a man aged 55 to 69 with urothelial cancer. Each CDR3 is given with its conserved first and last residue. D genes are given only for firm matches. The size entry is marked missing in some rows and otherwise reads once, few, many or a size class.

clone size | J gene | V gene | D gene | CDR3 protein | CDR3 DNA
. | TRBJ1-4 | TRBV18 | TRBD1 | CASSPDRVVEKLFF | TGTGCCAGCTCACCAGACAGGGTGGTTGAAAAACTGTTTTTT
. | TRBJ2-3 | TRBV19 | TRBD2 | CASSMSVLAGASTDTQYF | TGTGCCAGTAGTATGTCGGTACTAGCGGGAGCTAGCACAGATACGCAGTATTTT
. | TRBJ1-1 | TRBV29-1 | . | CSVGRGRQNTEAFF | TGCAGCGTTGGCAGGGGACGCCAAAACACTGAAGCTTTCTTT
. | TRBJ2-1 | TRBV11-2 | TRBD2 | CASSLETPGLAGSNEQFF | TGTGCCAGCAGCTTAGAAACTCCGGGACTAGCGGGATCCAATGAGCAGTTCTTC
few | TRBJ1-5 | TRBV27 | . | CASSFRYGNQPQHF | TGTGCCAGCAGTTTCCGGTACGGCAATCAGCCCCAGCATTTT
. | TRBJ1-1 | TRBV28 | . | CASSSQGLGLNTEAFF | TGTGCCAGCAGTTCTCAGGGGTTGGGCCTAAACACTGAAGCTTTCTTT
. | TRBJ1-2 | TRBV28 | TRBD1 | CASSRGQIYGYTF | TGTGCCAGCAGTAGGGGACAGATCTATGGCTACACCTTC
. | TRBJ2-3 | TRBV6-5 | TRBD1 | CASRPRGLGDTQYF | TGTGCCAGCAGACCCAGGGGGCTGGGAGATACGCAGTATTTT
once | TRBJ1-4 | TRBV2 | TRBD1 | CASSEWGQKGGLFF | TGTGCCAGCAGTGAATGGGGACAGAAGGGGGGACTGTTTTTT
. | TRBJ1-2 | TRBV29-1 | TRBD1 | CSVDEGADYGYTF | TGCAGCGTTGATGAGGGGGCGGACTATGGCTACACCTTC
once | TRBJ2-3 | TRBV19 | . | CASSMRVSTDTQYF | TGTGCCAGTAGTATGAGGGTTAGCACAGATACGCAGTATTTT
once | TRBJ1-5 | TRBV19 | TRBD1 | CASSPGQGSNQPQHF | TGTGCCAGTAGTCCCGGACAGGGAAGCAATCAGCCCCAGCATTTT
. | TRBJ2-3 | TRBV6-1 | TRBD1 | CASSPGTGVTDTQYF | TGTGCCAGCAGTCCCGGGACAGGGGTCACAGATACGCAGTATTTT
. | TRBJ2-1 | TRBV11-1 | TRBD1 | CASSPPDRAGSYNEQFF | TGTGCCAGCAGCCCGCCGGACAGGGCCGGGTCCTACAATGAGCAGTTCTTC
. | TRBJ1-2 | TRBV28 | . | CASIQSLSGQPRYTF | TGTGCCAGCATCCAATCCCTAAGCGGACAGCCCCGCTACACCTTC
. | TRBJ2-1 | TRBV5-4 | . | CASSLVSSNEQFF | TGTGCCAGCAGCTTGGTCTCTAGCAATGAGCAGTTCTTC
. | TRBJ2-7 | TRBV13 | . | CASSLGRSSYEQYF | TGTGCCAGCAGCTTAGGACGGAGCTCCTACGAGCAGTACTTC